This TCR beta chain was retrieved from a study of radiation and T cells in renal cell carcinoma. Study-level background: Nephrectomy followed 15 Gy stereotactic body radiation by 4 weeks. General study results and limits: From baseline, blood top tumor clonotypes peaked at 2 weeks post-radiation. Baseline intratumoral clonotype presence is unknown without pretreatment biopsies.

Comment on this clone: Its cognate antigen is unknown.

V lost 0 bases, J lost 6 bases, and 18 bases lay in between. Germline-derived CDR1 and CDR2 are MGHRA and YSYEKL. This CDR3 has 17 amino acids. As for time point: baseline pretreatment blood. Treatment given: 15 Gy SBRT to primary tumor, nephrectomy 4 weeks later. Clear cell pathology was present in this patient's renal cell carcinoma. Profiled with immunoSEQ multiplex PCR; TCRdb holds only in-frame clones, not every one. The sample includes around 94,000 clones, 86% seen only once; the top ten take under 9.5%. The receptor comes from a man aged 50 to 60 with renal cell carcinoma. This specimen was blood, taken from a patient whose treatment included radiotherapy and nephrectomy. V usage is TRBV4-1 and J usage is TRBJ2-1; D might be TRBD1 or TRBD2, each matching 5 bases. CDR3 loop: CASSQDRTPLRGNEQFF. Written as DNA, the CDR3 is TGCGCCAGCAGCCAAGATCGAACACCTTTGAGGGGCAATGAGCAGTTCTTC.